Listed below are T cell receptor beta chains from one sample, sequenced in a study of CD8+ T cells in alopecia areata. Profiled with immunoSEQ multiplex PCR; TCRdb holds only in-frame clones, not every one. The sample contains around 300,000 clones, roughly 60% of which appear only once. The specimen comprised CD4+ T cells sorted from blood, sampled around week 52, from a patient treated with tofacitinib. The receptor set was obtained from a human donor with alopecia areata. Both conserved end residues are part of each CDR3. A D gene is named only where the DNA matches it firmly. Rows give clone size only sometimes, using once, few, many, or a class for an expanded clone.

d_call	clone_size	j_call	v_call	cdr3_nt	cdr3_aa
TRBD1	few	TRBJ2-5	TRBV15	TGTGCCACCAGCAGAGGGAGAACCGGGACAGGGAAGGAGACCCAGTACTTC	CATSRGRTGTGKETQYF
NA	NA	TRBJ1-5	TRBV27	TGTGCCAGCAGTAGCAATCAGCCCCAGCATTTT	CASSSNQPQHF
NA	NA	TRBJ2-1	TRBV5-1	TGCGCCAGCAGCTTATTTGACTACAATGAGCAGTTCTTC	CASSLFDYNEQFF
NA	NA	TRBJ2-5	TRBV29-1	TGCAGCGTCCCCGTCCCGGGGCGAGAGACCCAGTACTTC	CSVPVPGRETQYF
TRBD1	NA	TRBJ1-6	TRBV4-3	TGCGCCAGCAGCCAAGACAGGGGGCAAGGTTCACCCCTCCACTTT	CASSQDRGQGSPLHF
NA	NA	TRBJ2-2	TRBV9	TGTGCCAGCAGCGTAGCTCGACAAACCGGGGAGCTGTTTTTT	CASSVARQTGELFF
TRBD1	NA	TRBJ1-2	TRBV10-3	TGTGCCATCAAGGGGGCCGGCCTGGAGGGCTACACCTTC	CAIKGAGLEGYTF
NA	NA	TRBJ1-2	TRBV27	TGTGCCAGCAGTCCACAGGGAAGAGGCTATGGCTACACCTTC	CASSPQGRGYGYTF
TRBD1	NA	TRBJ2-1	TRBV2	TGTGCCAGCAGTAGAGACAGGGGGGTGTTCTTC	CASSRDRGVFF
TRBD2	NA	TRBJ2-3	TRBV30	TGTGCCTCGGGACTAGCGGGGGTGGACACAGATACGCAGTATTTT	CASGLAGVDTDTQYF
TRBD1	once	TRBJ1-2	TRBV29-1	TGCAGCGTCGGACAGGGGTCTAACTATGGCTACACCTTC	CSVGQGSNYGYTF
NA	NA	TRBJ2-5	TRBV15	TGTGCCACCAGCAGAGATGGCGCTGAGACCCAGTACTTC	CATSRDGAETQYF
NA	few	TRBJ2-1	TRBV2	TGTGCCAGCAGTGAGGGCAGGGCTGAGCAGTTCTTC	CASSEGRAEQFF
NA	NA	TRBJ2-1	TRBV20-1	TGCAGTGCTCGCCGGGCGGGTGAGCAGTTCTTC	CSARRAGEQFF
NA	NA	TRBJ1-1	TRBV6-5	TGTGCCAGCAGTTACTCCCTTATCACTGAAGCTTTCTTT	CASSYSLITEAFF
NA	NA	TRBJ1-1	TRBV7-9	TGTGCCAGCAGCTTAGAGCAGGGCGAGACTGAAGCTTTCTTT	CASSLEQGETEAFF
TRBD2	NA	TRBJ2-2	TRBV29-1	TGCAGCGTTCCCCTTAAGACTAGCGGGATCGCGAACACCGGGGAGCTGTTTTTT	CSVPLKTSGIANTGELFF
NA	once	TRBJ2-3	TRBV15	TGTGCCACCAGCAGAGAGGGACTGTACACAGATACGCAGTATTTT	CATSREGLYTDTQYF
NA	NA	TRBJ2-3	TRBV30	TGTGCCTGGAGTGTATCCGGGGGCCTCACAGATACGCAGTATTTT	CAWSVSGGLTDTQYF
NA	NA	TRBJ2-2	TRBV15	TGTGCCACCAGCAGGGGAAAGAACACCGGGGAGCTGTTTTTT	CATSRGKNTGELFF
TRBD1	once	TRBJ1-2	TRBV9	TGTGCCAGCAGCGTCGGGACAGGTTTCGGCTACACCTTC	CASSVGTGFGYTF